The clone carrying this T cell receptor beta chain appeared many times. The antigen remains undetermined. This CDR3 region has 13 residues. V shed 6 bases and J shed 0 bases, with 9 bases lying between them. This sample is part of a study of regulatory T cells in long-lasting Graves disease. Study-wide results and caveats: Persistent disease preferred TRBV28, TRBJ1-2 and TRBJ2-5; new disease, TRBV20-1 and TRBJ2-1. Peripheral blood was the sole material, not thyroid tissue. For persistent Graves' patients, TCR diversity was lower than for newly diagnosed ones.

Arm-PCR of CDR3 regions with iRepertoire HTBI primers generated TCR beta libraries. TCRdb called the multiplex PCR reads again in MiXCR, with one record for every CDR3 protein. In the table there are hundreds of thousands of distinct CDR3 sequences, under 25% of which are singletons. Time point noted: persistent/refractory GD, antithyroid drugs over 5 years with positive TRAb. Following extraction of RNA from PBMCs, that RNA was used to make the TCR library. V gene TRBV12-3 or TRBV12-4 combines with J gene TRBJ2-7; weak D call: TRBD1 (5 bases). The source of this sequence is a female donor with Graves disease. The sequences come from peripheral blood mononuclear cells (PBMCs), collected when the disease was refractory, from a patient treated with antithyroid drugs. The CDR3 sequence is CASRAGASYEQYF. CDR3 bases: TGTGCCAGCAGGGCTGGGGCCTCCTACGAGCAGTACTTC.